Reported below is one TCR beta chain. Antigen: not known. Germline loops: CDR1 DFQATT, CDR2 SNEGSKA (reference sequence). Trimming removed 6 bases from V and 7 bases from J; junction bases left unmatched: 9. This CDR3 is 13 amino acids long. The sample is drawn from a study of vaccination and CD4 T cells after COVID-19. Treatment reported: approximately 10-day PBMC culture with coronavirus spike peptide pools or control peptides (ViraFEST assay). Once obtained from cultured CD4+ T cells, the DNA was sequenced using the Oncomine TCR Beta short-read assay. TCRdb reprocessed the PCR reads via MiXCR and lists one record per CDR3 protein. The table lists approximately 14,000 distinct CDR3 sequences, approximately 71% of them singletons.

The sequenced sample was CD4+ T cells from blood, cultured in vitro. J is TRBJ1-2 and V is TRBV20-1; 9 bases are a match to TRBD1. The clonotype was recovered from a human donor who had recovered from COVID-19. CDR3 in amino acids: CSALAQGAVGYTF. CDR3 coding DNA: TGCAGTGCCCTAGCACAGGGGGCGGTTGGCTACACCTTC.